The T cell receptor (beta chain) under discussion was sequenced for a study of shared clonotypes between healthy human individuals. The overall study: For every donor, three CD4 naive, three CD4 memory, two CD8 naive and one CD8 memory plates were used.

Per the authors' pipeline: As immunoSEQ supplied junction-only sequences (without quality scores), filtering differed. The table came from immunoSEQ multiplex PCR; TCRdb's copy has only in-frame clones and leaves some out. For V, J and clone size, that table is used; D and trimming come from the DNA. The sample comprises about 1 million clones, about 74% of which are singletons, and about 1.5% rests with the top ten. Germline CDR1 is SGHAT and CDR2 is FQNNGV. V dropped 3 bases and J dropped 7; count of bases not matched to a gene: 4. The CDR3 runs 14 residues. The clonotype comes from a man aged 18-30 years in good health. The chain links TRBV11-2 to TRBJ1-2; 11 bases fit TRBD1. The sequenced sample was memory CD4+ T cells sorted from blood. The subset denotes: CD45RA-negative fraction. As DNA, the CDR3 is TGTGCCAGCAGCTTGGACAGGGGGCAGGGTGGCTACACCTTC. Amino acid sequence: CASSLDRGQGGYTF.